The 24 T cell receptor beta chains in this list originate from one sample, sequenced in a study of beta chain bispecific antibodies for T cell cancers. These TCRs' antigens remain unknown. Expansion lasted 2 to 4 days, with either anti-CD3 antibody OKT3 or CD3/CD28 beads. Using its own MiXCR run on the 5' RACE reads, TCRdb lists one record per CDR3 protein. The sample lists just over 20,000 distinct CDR3 sequences; about 2.7% were seen once. Study-wide points: In these mixed samples, most targeted TRBV reads derived from the leukemia cell line.

The sequenced sample consisted of healthy donor T cells cultured with leukemia cells. These TCRs come from a human donor in good health. Some clones in this sample may be carry-over from other donors' samples.

This clonotype was observed a handful of times. This chain connects TRBV29-1 to TRBJ2-2, with 9 bases that match TRBD2. CDR1 is SQVTM and CDR2 is ANQGSEA in the germline V gene. V shed 6 bases, J shed 2 bases, and the junction held 4 bases outside the gene matches. This CDR3 is built from 14 residues. DNA of the CDR3: TGCAGCGTGGGCGGGGGGGCTAACACCGGGGAGCTGTTTTTT. Protein product: CSVGGGANTGELFF.

By share, this clonotype ranks as medium-sized. V and J are TRBV27 and TRBJ1-2; D might be TRBD1 (5 bases). V lost 0 bases to trimming and J lost 8 bases, with 22 bases between them. Germline-derived CDR1 and CDR2 are MNHEY and SMNVEV (reference sequence). CDR3 length: 17 amino acids. Here the CDR3 reads CASSLSHGQGLMEGYTF. In DNA form, the CDR3 reads TGTGCCAGCAGTTTATCCCATGGGCAGGGTTTAATGGAGGGCTACACCTTC.

This clonotype occurred many times. The rearrangement links TRBV29-1 to TRBJ1-1; 7 positions agree with TRBD1. Trimming took 7 bases from V and 4 from J; bases not matched to a gene: 9. From germline, CDR1 is SQVTM and CDR2 ANQGSEA. The CDR3 is 13 residues long. The CDR3 here is CSERRQGSTEAFF. CDR3 in DNA: TGCAGCGAGCGACGACAGGGATCCACTGAAGCTTTCTTT.

Ten or more counts support this clonotype. The CDR3: CSARERGAWGEQFF. In nucleotides, the CDR3 is TGCAGTGCTAGAGAGCGGGGGGCCTGGGGTGAGCAGTTCTTC. The chain combines TRBV20-1 with TRBJ2-1, with TRBD2 matching 8 bases. Germline CDR1 DFQATT, CDR2 SNEGSKA (reference sequence). The CDR3 covers 14 residues. Losses at the gene ends were 0 bases for V and 9 bases for J; bases not matched to a gene: 7.

This clonotype was seen ten or more times. The chain recombines TRBV27 with TRBJ2-7, with D unclear. This CDR3 has 16 residues. V was pared by 0 bases and J by 1 base, with 13 bases between. The germline V gene has CDR1 MNHEY and CDR2 SMNVEV (reference sequence). CDR3: CASSLSSMTPSYEQYF. For the CDR3, the DNA is TGTGCCAGCAGTTTATCATCAATGACCCCTTCCTACGAGCAGTACTTC.

By sample fraction, this clonotype is medium-sized. The J gene is TRBJ2-7, the V gene TRBV28; maybe TRBD1 (6 bases). V lost 11 bases, J lost 4 bases, and 15 bases lay in between. This CDR3 region has 12 residues. CDR1 MDHEN and CDR2 SYDVKM come from the germline V gene. The CDR3 nucleotides read TGTGCCCCCGAAAGGACAGCATACGAGCAGTACTTC. It is translated as CAPERTAYEQYF.

There are a few counts of this clonotype. The rearrangement uses TRBV9 and TRBJ2-2, with 8 positions matching TRBD1. The CDR3 contains 15 residues. Germline V gene data show CDR1 as SGDLS and CDR2 as YYNGEE. V shed 4 bases and J 6 bases; nucleotides not matched to a gene: 8. This chain's CDR3 is CASSPHRGLPGELFF. The CDR3 DNA reads TGTGCCAGCAGCCCGCACAGGGGGTTGCCCGGGGAGCTGTTTTTT.

There are many counts of this clonotype. This chain links TRBV6-6 with TRBJ1-1; no reliable D call. This CDR3 region has 12 residues. CDR1 and CDR2 (germline): MNHNY, SVGAGI (reference sequence). The V gene lost 7 bases and the J gene lost 4 bases, with 10 bases spanning the gap. The CDR3 region is CASMRSGTEAFF. CDR3 sequence (DNA): TGTGCCAGCATGCGGAGTGGCACTGAAGCTTTCTTT.

At least ten counts were recorded for this clonotype. The chain couples TRBV7-3 to TRBJ2-1, with D possibly matching TRBD2 (7 bases). Germline V gene data show CDR1 as SGHTA and CDR2 as FQGTGA. This CDR3 has 16 residues. The ends were cut back, 0 bases at V and 7 bases at J, with 16 bases in the middle. CDR3 residues: CASSLTLGGRANEQFF. Written as DNA, the CDR3 is TGTGCCAGCAGCTTAACTCTGGGGGGGCGGGCGAATGAGCAGTTCTTC. The whole variable domain, filled in from reference TRBV7-3 and TRBJ2-1, reads GAGVSQTPSNKVTEKGKYVELRCDPISGHTALYWYRQSLGQGPEFLIYFQGTGAADDSGLPNDRFFAVRPEGSVSTLKIQRTERGDSAVYLCASSLTLGGRANEQFFGPGTRLTVL.

This clonotype was counted ten times or more. The V gene is TRBV20-1, the J gene TRBJ2-4, with TRBD1 identical over 9 bases. The ends lost 3 bases at V and 6 bases at J; junction bases unmatched: 3. The CDR3 has 13 amino acids. CDR1 is DFQATT and CDR2 is SNEGSKA in the germline V gene (reference sequence). CDR3 amino acids: CSASGTGINIQYF. CDR3 DNA sequence: TGCAGTGCTAGTGGGACAGGGATAAACATTCAGTACTTC.

In this sample, this clonotype turned up many times. The chain has TRBV10-3 and TRBJ2-2; possibly TRBD1 for D (5 bases). Germline V gives CDR1 ENHRY, CDR2 SYGVKD. This CDR3 is 15 amino acids long. The V gene lost 8 bases and the J gene lost 1 base, with 14 bases spanning the gap. In DNA, the CDR3 is TGTGCCATCCGAAAGGGGAAGGGGAACACCGGGGAGCTGTTTTTT. Amino acids: CAIRKGKGNTGELFF.

In this sample, this clonotype turned up many times. The chain has TRBV12-3 or TRBV12-4 and TRBJ2-7; D perhaps matches TRBD1 (5 bases). Trimming left V 3 bases short and J 5 bases short, with 11 bases between. The length of the CDR3 is 13 residues. This CDR3 is CASSFLGLHEQYF. The CDR3 DNA reads TGTGCCAGCAGTTTTTTGGGGCTACACGAGCAGTACTTC.

This clonotype showed up many times. The chain carries TRBV9 and TRBJ1-2; 9 positions agree with TRBD1. The CDR3 loop spans 16 amino acids. Germline assignment: CDR1 SGDLS and CDR2 YYNGEE. Trimming removed 2 bases from V and 5 bases from J; junction bases left unmatched: 10. CDR3 residues: CASSVFGQGLTYGYTF. The CDR3 DNA follows: TGTGCCAGCAGCGTCTTCGGACAGGGGCTCACTTATGGCTACACCTTC. The whole variable domain, filled in from reference TRBV9 and TRBJ1-2, reads DSGVTQTPKHLITATGQRVTLRCSPRSGDLSVYWYQQSLDQGLQFLIQYYNGEERAKGNILERFSAQQFPDLHSELNLSSLELGDSALYFCASSVFGQGLTYGYTFGSGTRLTVV.

This clonotype was recorded at least ten times. This chain connects TRBV6-1 to TRBJ2-1; 11 bases line up with TRBD2. The germline V gene has CDR1 MNHNS and CDR2 SASEGT. The ends lost 1 base at V and 7 bases at J; junction bases unmatched: 3. The CDR3 spans 15 residues. The CDR3 loop is CASSEDSGGANEQFF. The CDR3, as DNA: TGTGCCAGCAGTGAAGATAGCGGGGGGGCGAATGAGCAGTTCTTC.

This clonotype appeared many times. This chain links TRBV10-2 with TRBJ2-3; the D is unclear. The CDR3 runs to 13 residues. Germline assignment: CDR1 WSHSY and CDR2 SAAADI. Between the trimmed V and J ends, which lost 3 bases and 6 bases, there was a span of 10 bases. CDR3 coding DNA: TGCGCCAGCAGTGATGAGGCGTGGGATACGCAGTATTTT. It codes for CASSDEAWDTQYF.

This clonotype has at least ten counts. V and J are TRBV11-2 and TRBJ2-3; weak D call: TRBD2 (7 bases). Deletions cut 5 bases from V and 2 bases from J, with 14 bases between. CDR1 SGHAT and CDR2 FQNNGV come from the germline V gene. The CDR3 is 15 amino acids. CDR3 in amino acids: CASSQGGGNTDTQYF. CDR3 DNA sequence: TGTGCCAGCAGCCAGGGAGGGGGGAACACAGATACGCAGTATTTT.

This clonotype was recorded many times. Written as DNA, the CDR3 is TGTGCCAGCAGCCTAGGCGGGTCGAACACTGAAGCTTTCTTT. This codes for CASSLGGSNTEAFF. V usage is TRBV7-6 and J usage is TRBJ1-1, with D unclear. The V and J ends lost 5 bases and 1 base respectively, with 11 bases between them. Germline-derived CDR1 and CDR2 are SGHVS and FNYEAQ. This CDR3 has 14 amino acids.

The V gene is TRBV6-6, the J gene TRBJ2-3; 8 bases align to TRBD2. CDR1 is MNHNY, CDR2 SVGAGI, per germline (reference sequence). This CDR3 has 16 residues. V lost 5 bases and J lost 3; bases outside the gene matches: 10. The CDR3 coding sequence is TGTGCCAGCAGTCGCCGGAGCGGGGGAGGAACAGATACGCAGTATTTT. It yields the protein CASSRRSGGGTDTQYF.

The sample holds many counts of this clonotype. This sequence joins TRBV12-3 or TRBV12-4 and TRBJ1-1; 7 nucleotides line up with TRBD1. V trimming: 7 bases; J trimming: 7 bases; junction bases outside the gene matches: 12. This CDR3 has 14 residues. CDR3 coding DNA: TGTGCCAGCACCAATACAGGGGAGCGAAATGAAGCTTTCTTT. As protein: CASTNTGERNEAFF.

This clonotype has ten or more counts. The chain uses TRBV5-1 and TRBJ2-7; possible D gene TRBD1, 6 bases. Trimming cost V 6 bases and J 1 base, with 14 bases left between them. The CDR3 extends over 14 amino acids. Germline CDR1 is SGHRS and CDR2 is YFSETQ. Here the CDR3 reads CASTWDMRSYEQYF. The CDR3 nucleotides are TGCGCCAGCACCTGGGACATGAGGTCCTACGAGCAGTACTTC.

The sample holds many counts of this clonotype. The chain has TRBV19 and TRBJ1-6; D gene uncertain. There are 13 residues in the CDR3. In germline, CDR1 is LNHDA, CDR2 SQIVND (reference sequence). Trimming shortened V by 3 bases and J by 4 bases, and 4 bases separated the two germline ends. Written as DNA, the CDR3 is TGTGCCAGTAGTATTCAGTATAATTCACCCCTCCACTTT. Translating gives CASSIQYNSPLHF.

In its sample, this clonotype was seen many times. The chain combines TRBV5-1 with TRBJ1-6; D is unclear. This CDR3 region has 13 residues. Trimming cost V 4 bases and J 9 bases, with 11 bases left between them. Germline CDR1 is SGHRS and CDR2 is YFSETQ. The CDR3 coding sequence is TGCGCCAGCAGCCAAACGGGAATTTCACCCCTCCACTTT. Amino acids: CASSQTGISPLHF.

This clonotype was seen many times. This chain connects TRBV6-6 to TRBJ1-2; D gene unclear. V lost 8 bases, J lost 8 bases, and 24 bases lay in between. The germline CDR1 and CDR2 sequences are MNHNY and SVGAGI (reference sequence). The CDR3 runs 15 residues. This CDR3 reads CASSKNEITAGGYTF. In nucleotides, the CDR3 is TGTGCCAGCTCCAAGAACGAAATCACCGCGGGGGGCTACACCTTC.

In this sample, this clonotype turned up many times. The chain joins TRBV28 to TRBJ2-7, with 7 nucleotides matching TRBD1. In germline, CDR1 is MDHEN, CDR2 SYDVKM. The CDR3 loop spans 13 amino acids. The J segment lost 4 bases and the V segment lost 7 bases, leaving 7 bases of the junction unmatched. DNA for the CDR3: TGTGCCAGCACCACAGGGGTAGGTTACGAGCAGTACTTC. This translates into CASTTGVGYEQYF.